This is a list of T cell receptor beta chains from one sample in a study of cytomegalovirus exposure and HLA in healthy donors. Generated by immunoSEQ multiplex PCR, the TCRdb table keeps only in-frame clones and is missing some. Of more than 95,000 clones in the sample, more than 65% were seen once. Sample: PBMCs. The source is a woman in her thirties or forties in good health and CMV-seropositive. Each CDR3 is given with its conserved first and last residue. A D gene is named only where the DNA matches it firmly. Clone size is given for some rows only: seen once, a few or many times, or a class if the clone is expanded.

j_gene | abundance | len | v_gene | d_gene | CDR3nt | CDR3aa
TRBJ1-2 | - | 15 | TRBV7-9 | - | TGTGCCAGCAGCTTAGAGACGGGGTCAGGGGTTGGCTACACCTTC | CASSLETGSGVGYTF
TRBJ2-6 | - | 18 | TRBV10-3 | TRBD1 | TGTGCCATCAGTGAGCAGGGACAGGGCGGGCGTGGGGCCAACGTCCTGACTTTC | CAISEQGQGGRGANVLTF
TRBJ2-3 | once | 15 | TRBV2 | TRBD2 | TGTGCCAGCAGTGAGGCGGGGGTTAGCACAGATACGCAGTATTTT | CASSEAGVSTDTQYF
TRBJ2-2 | - | 16 | TRBV18 | - | TGTGCCAGCTCACCTTCAAGGCTAGGAGGGACCGGGGAGCTGTTTTTT | CASSPSRLGGTGELFF
TRBJ2-7 | - | 13 | TRBV7-9 | TRBD1 | TGTGCCAGCAGTTTAGAGGACAGGGGCGAGCAGTACTTC | CASSLEDRGEQYF
TRBJ2-1 | - | 16 | TRBV5-1 | TRBD2 | TGCGCCAGCAGCCCGGATGGACTAGCGGGGAACAATGAGCAGTTCTTC | CASSPDGLAGNNEQFF
TRBJ2-7 | - | 14 | TRBV5-1 | TRBD2 | TGCGCCAGCAGCTTGCCGGCTAGCGGCGGAGAGCAGTACTTC | CASSLPASGGEQYF
TRBJ2-5 | few | 14 | TRBV21-1 | - | TGTGCCAGCAGTCCCACTAGCCCCTACAAGACCCAGTACTTC | CASSPTSPYKTQYF
TRBJ2-2 | - | 16 | TRBV10-3 | - | TGTGCCATCAGTGAGTCGCGGGGCAGTCACACCGGGGAGCTGTTTTTT | CAISESRGSHTGELFF
TRBJ2-7 | few | 13 | TRBV11-2 | - | TGTGCCAGCAGCACACCGGCAGGGAACGAGCAGTACTTC | CASSTPAGNEQYF
TRBJ2-1 | - | 13 | TRBV6-4 | - | TGTGCCAGCAGTGTGGGAGTTTTCAATGAGCAGTTCTTC | CASSVGVFNEQFF
TRBJ2-1 | - | 11 | TRBV28 | - | TGTGCCAGCCAGGGATACAATGAGCAGTTCTTC | CASQGYNEQFF
TRBJ2-7 | few | 13 | TRBV18 | - | TGTGCCAGCTCCCCCGGTCGTAACTACGAGCAGTACTTC | CASSPGRNYEQYF
TRBJ2-3 | once | 13 | TRBV6-5 | TRBD2 | TGTGCCAGCCGGCCGGGAGGTGGGGATACGCAGTATTTT | CASRPGGGDTQYF
TRBJ2-7 | - | 13 | TRBV6-1 | - | TGTGCCAGCAGAGAAAGGGGGGGGAACGAGCAGTACTTC | CASRERGGNEQYF
TRBJ2-7 | few | 15 | TRBV5-1 | TRBD2 | TGCGCCAGCAGCGAAAATAGCGGGGATGTCTACGAGCAGTACTTC | CASSENSGDVYEQYF
TRBJ1-2 | once | 15 | TRBV19 | TRBD1 | TGTGCCAGTACCCCAGGGACAGGGCCCCTCTATGGCTACACCTTC | CASTPGTGPLYGYTF
TRBJ2-7 | - | 14 | TRBV19 | TRBD2 | TGTGCCAGTAGTATAAGCGGGGGAGCCTACGAGCAGTACTTC | CASSISGGAYEQYF
TRBJ1-1 | - | 17 | TRBV5-1 | - | TGCGCCAGCAGCTCCAACGGGGGGGACGATTGGAACACTGAAGCTTTCTTT | CASSSNGGDDWNTEAFF
TRBJ2-2 | once | 14 | TRBV5-1 | - | TGCGCCAGCAGTAGGGGCAATATCGACGGGGAGCTGTTTTTT | CASSRGNIDGELFF
TRBJ2-3 | - | 15 | TRBV19 | TRBD1 | TGTGCCAGTAGTCCCGAGAGGGGGCGTACAGATACGCAGTATTTT | CASSPERGRTDTQYF
TRBJ1-1 | - | 12 | TRBV28 | - | TGTGCCAGCAGTTTGGAGGGGCGGAAAGCTTTCTTT | CASSLEGRKAFF
TRBJ2-3 | - | 14 | TRBV2 | - | TGTGCCAGCAGTGAGACTTCTAGCACAGATACGCAGTATTTT | CASSETSSTDTQYF
TRBJ2-7 | once | 14 | TRBV7-9 | TRBD1 | TGTGCCAGCAGCTTACAACAGGGGGCCTACGGGCAGTACTTC | CASSLQQGAYGQYF
TRBJ2-1 | - | 16 | TRBV2 | TRBD2 | TGTGCCAGCAGTGAGGGCTTGGGACTAGCGGGAGATGAGCAGTTCTTC | CASSEGLGLAGDEQFF
TRBJ2-7 | - | 11 | TRBV2 | - | TGTGCCAGCAGTGTTACCTACGAGCAGTACTTC | CASSVTYEQYF
TRBJ2-3 | few | 15 | TRBV5-1 | TRBD1 | TGCGCCAGCAGCGCCGGGACAGGGGGCGTAGATACGCAGTATTTT | CASSAGTGGVDTQYF
TRBJ2-7 | - | 17 | TRBV10-1 | TRBD2 | TGCGCCAGCACATGGGGGGTAGCGGGAGGGCCGAGGAACGAGCAGTACTTC | CASTWGVAGGPRNEQYF
TRBJ1-1 | - | 11 | TRBV20-1 | - | TGCAGTGCTAGGGGAGGGCGGCGAGCTTTCTTT | CSARGGRRAFF
TRBJ2-7 | - | 14 | TRBV4-1 | TRBD2 | TGCGCCAGCAGCCAAGCGGGGGGAGGGCACGAGCAGTACTTC | CASSQAGGGHEQYF
TRBJ1-1 | - | 15 | TRBV18 | TRBD1 | TGTGCCAGCTCTCTGGGGACAGTAGCTAACACTGAAGCTTTCTTT | CASSLGTVANTEAFF
TRBJ2-7 | - | 12 | TRBV11-3 | TRBD1 | TGTGCCAGCAGCCGACAGGGCTACGAGCAGTACTTC | CASSRQGYEQYF
TRBJ1-5 | - | 15 | TRBV7-2 | - | TGTGCCAGCAGCTTAGCGCCCAGTCGCAATCAGCCCCAGCATTTT | CASSLAPSRNQPQHF
TRBJ2-1 | - | 16 | TRBV25-1 | - | TGTGCCAGCAGTGAACATAACGGGGGGCCCTACAATGAGCAGTTCTTC | CASSEHNGGPYNEQFF
TRBJ2-7 | - | 15 | TRBV28 | - | TGTGCCAGCATTGGTTGGGGAGGTGGATCGGCTAGGCAGTACTTC | CASIGWGGGSARQYF
TRBJ1-3 | - | 15 | TRBV6-5 | - | TGTGCCAGCAGTTATAGCGGATTCTCTGGAAACACCATATATTTT | CASSYSGFSGNTIYF
TRBJ1-5 | - | 15 | TRBV29-1 | - | TGCAGCGTCAAAACCCACTCCAGGGGAGACCAGCCCCAGCATTTT | CSVKTHSRGDQPQHF
TRBJ2-2 | - | 18 | TRBV19 | TRBD2 | TGTGCCAGTAGTCACCCCAAGCGGGGGATAGCGAACACCGGGGAGCTGTTTTTT | CASSHPKRGIANTGELFF